This is a list of T cell receptor beta chains from one sample in a study of blood T cell repertoires in COVID-19. Method: immunoSEQ multiplex PCR; TCRdb's copy keeps in-frame clones and lacks some. The sample carries about 400,000 clones, 65% to 90% recorded once. Sequenced input: peripheral blood. The receptor set was obtained from an older woman with COVID-19, enrolled during active disease. The CDR3 runs from the conserved cysteine through the conserved F or W. The D gene is left open where the match is weak. Only some rows state a clone size, as once, few, many or a class for expanded clones.

>-|TRBV5-1|TRBJ1-1|-
CASSERSLGGTFF
TGCGCCAGCAGCGAACGGTCGCTGGGGGGTACTTTCTTT
>TRBD2|TRBV7-3|TRBJ2-7|-
CASSPTGTSGTREQYF
TGTGCCAGCAGCCCTACCGGGACTAGCGGGACACGCGAGCAGTACTTC
>TRBD2|TRBV7-9|TRBJ2-3|-
CASSSTSGGAEDTQYF
TGTGCCAGCAGCTCTACTAGCGGGGGGGCCGAAGATACGCAGTATTTT
>-|TRBV4-3|TRBJ1-4|-
CASSQDPVSTNEKLFF
TGCGCCAGCAGCCAAGATCCGGTGTCAACTAATGAAAAACTGTTTTTT
>TRBD1|TRBV27|TRBJ1-5|-
CASSLRDRGQPQHF
TGTGCCAGCAGTTTAAGGGACAGGGGTCAGCCCCAGCATTTT
>TRBD2|TRBV7-9|TRBJ2-1|-
CASSYLAGGNNEQFF
TGTGCCAGCAGCTATCTAGCGGGGGGAAACAATGAGCAGTTCTTC
>-|TRBV9|TRBJ2-3|-
CASSVGVAASTDTQYF
TGTGCCAGCAGCGTAGGGGTAGCGGCGAGCACAGATACGCAGTATTTT
>TRBD1|TRBV9|TRBJ1-2|-
CASSARDRGNYGYTF
TGTGCCAGCAGCGCCCGGGACAGGGGGAACTATGGCTACACCTTC
>TRBD2|TRBV5-4|TRBJ2-1|once
CASRVGGGGYEQFF
TGTGCCAGCAGGGTGGGCGGCGGGGGGTATGAGCAGTTCTTC
>-|TRBV5-5|TRBJ1-3|-
CASSLFGSSGNTIYF
TGTGCCAGCAGCTTGTTCGGGAGCTCTGGAAACACCATATATTTT
>-|TRBV3-1/TRBV3-2|TRBJ1-2|-
CASSQPGSYGYTF
TGTGCCAGCAGCCAACCGGGATCCTATGGCTACACCTTC
>TRBD1|TRBV18|TRBJ1-2|-
CASSPDRGTTRNSYTF
TGTGCCAGCTCACCGGACAGGGGAACAACTAGGAATAGCTACACCTTC
>-|TRBV9|TRBJ2-7|once
CASSSLSQGEQYF
TGTGCCAGCAGCTCCCTCTCTCAGGGCGAGCAGTACTTC
>-|TRBV29-1|TRBJ1-2|-
CSVTNLSPYGYTF
TGCAGCGTTACCAACCTCAGTCCCTATGGCTACACCTTC
>TRBD1|TRBV11-3|TRBJ1-2|-
CASSLGGQGFDGYTF
TGTGCCAGCAGCTTGGGCGGACAGGGGTTTGATGGCTACACCTTC
>TRBD1|TRBV7-8|TRBJ1-2|-
CASSLERGPSRRTF
TGTGCCAGCAGCTTAGAAAGGGGGCCATCCCGGAGGACCTTC
>TRBD2|TRBV5-1|TRBJ2-3|-
CASSPSAAGGRKGDTQYF
TGCGCCAGCAGCCCGTCGGCGGCGGGGGGGCGGAAGGGAGATACGCAGTATTTT
>-|TRBV24-1|TRBJ2-7|-
CATSGRDTYEQYF
TGTGCCACCAGTGGGAGGGATACCTACGAGCAGTACTTC
>TRBD2|TRBV9|TRBJ2-1|-
CASSAGTTYNEQFF
TGTGCCAGCAGCGCCGGGACTACCTACAATGAGCAGTTCTTC
>-|TRBV7-8|TRBJ1-4|-
CASSLAGGMREKLFF
TGTGCCAGCAGCTTAGCTGGGGGGATGCGGGAAAAACTGTTTTTT
>TRBD1|TRBV9|TRBJ2-5|-
CASSGRDSQETQYF
TGTGCCAGCAGCGGACGGGACAGCCAAGAGACCCAGTACTTC
>-|TRBV10-3|TRBJ2-3|-
CATFDSRSYSTDTQYF
TGTGCCACTTTTGACAGCCGATCTTATAGCACAGATACGCAGTATTTT